The clone carrying this TCR beta chain was counted at least ten times. As yet, its antigen is unknown. Time point denoted: newly diagnosed GD, antithyroid drugs for less than 3 months. The TCR library used RNA extracted from PBMCs. These data come from a study of regulatory T cells in long-lasting Graves disease. Looked up from germline, CDR1 is MDHEN and CDR2 is SYDVKM. CDR3 length equals 12 residues. The germline V and J ends were trimmed by 5 bases and 0 bases, with 5 bases remaining between them. Construction of the TCR beta libraries employed iRepertoire HTBI primers in conjunction with Arm-PCR of CDR3 regions. MiXCR, applied by TCRdb to the multiplex PCR reads, yields one record per CDR3 protein. The profile shows 500,000 to 700,000 distinct CDR3 sequences, 15% to 20% of them singletons. Study results and caveats: Clonotypes that were public and shared totalled 2,500 to 3,500 in persistent patients versus around 1,000 in new patients. Among samples with persistent disease, TRBV28, TRBJ1-2 and TRBJ2-5 were favored.

The sample also formed part of further work on T cells in Graves' hyperthyroidism and ophthalmopathy. That work adds: TCR CDR3 underwent first-round RT-PCR with the HTBI primer set.

This chain connects TRBV28 to TRBJ2-7; no clear D gene. This specimen consisted of peripheral blood mononuclear cells (PBMCs), obtained at new diagnosis, from a patient treated with antithyroid drugs. This sequence was found in a woman aged 30 to 39 with Graves disease. The chain's CDR3 is CASSPNSYEQYF. The CDR3 DNA reads TGTGCCAGCAGTCCCAACTCCTACGAGCAGTACTTC.